Below, 5 T cell receptor beta chains from the same sample are listed, as sequenced in a study of T and B cells in COVID-19 patients. Blood genomic DNA input for TRB amplification was 250-500 ng. Multiplex PCR with BIOMED2 TRB-A/B primer pools amplified TRB rearrangements. MiXCR, run by TCRdb on the multiplex PCR reads, gives a single entry per CDR3 protein. The data contain about 8,200 distinct CDR3 sequences, roughly two fifths of them seen just once; the ten biggest clones take up 3% to 4%. Sequencing was done on a sample of blood. Receptors were obtained from a human donor who had recovered from COVID-19.

This clonotype qualifies as medium-sized. The genes are TRBV19 and TRBJ2-3; no clear D gene. The V end was cut by 4 bases, the J end by 3 bases, with 8 bases between. CDR1 LNHDA and CDR2 SQIVND come from the germline V gene (reference sequence). The CDR3 contains 13 residues. CDR3 residues: CASSKPSTDTQYF. CDR3 nucleotide sequence: TGTGCCAGTAGTAAACCTAGTACAGATACGCAGTATTTT.

By sample fraction, this clonotype is medium-sized. CDR3 residues: CSVVGEGGGLFF. CDR3 sequence (DNA): TGCAGCGTTGTGGGAGAGGGGGGCGGGCTGTTTTTT. The rearrangement joins TRBV29-1 to TRBJ2-2; D may match TRBD1 or TRBD2 (6 bases each). Germline values: CDR1 SQVTM, CDR2 ANQGSEA. V lost 4 bases, J lost 13 bases, and 16 bases lay in between. The CDR3 has 12 amino acids.

The CDR3 here is CASSEAGTRGHNEQFF. The CDR3 DNA reads TGTGCCAGCAGTGAAGCCGGGACTAGGGGGCATAATGAGCAGTTCTTC. This sequence joins TRBV6-1 and TRBJ2-1, with D possibly TRBD2 on 8 matching bases. The germline gives CDR1 MNHNS, CDR2 SASEGT. CDR3 length: 16 amino acids. V dropped 0 bases and J dropped 7 bases, with 16 bases sitting between them.

The genes are TRBV6-2 or TRBV6-3 and TRBJ1-1; 7 nucleotides line up with TRBD1. With V trimmed by 6 bases and J by 1 base, 5 bases remained unmatched. The CDR3 spans 14 residues. Germline CDR1 MNHEY, CDR2 SVGEGT. This chain's CDR3 is CASRPGTANTEAFF. Written as DNA, the CDR3 is TGTGCCAGCAGGCCCGGGACAGCGAACACTGAAGCTTTCTTT.

This rearrangement joins TRBV6-2 or TRBV6-3 to TRBJ1-2, with 7 bases matching TRBD1. V was clipped by 7 bases and J by 2 bases; unmatched bases: 4. The CDR3 has 13 amino acids. Germline V lookup: CDR1 MNHEY, CDR2 SVGEGT. The CDR3 loop reads CASTPDRNYGYTF. The CDR3 DNA sequence: TGTGCCAGCACCCCGGACAGGAACTATGGCTACACCTTC.